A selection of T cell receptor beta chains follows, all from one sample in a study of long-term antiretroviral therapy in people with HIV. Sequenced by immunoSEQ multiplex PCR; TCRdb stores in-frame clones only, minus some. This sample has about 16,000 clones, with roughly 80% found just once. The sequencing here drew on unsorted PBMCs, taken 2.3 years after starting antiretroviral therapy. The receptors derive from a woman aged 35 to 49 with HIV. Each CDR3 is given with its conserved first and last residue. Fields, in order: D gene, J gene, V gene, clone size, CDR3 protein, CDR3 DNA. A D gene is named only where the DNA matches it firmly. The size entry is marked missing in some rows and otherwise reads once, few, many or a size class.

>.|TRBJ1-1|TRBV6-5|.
CASSLLRGSEEAFF
TGTGCCAGCAGTTTACTCAGGGGATCCGAGGAAGCTTTCTTT
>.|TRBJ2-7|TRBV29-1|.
CSVEDSYYEQYF
TGCAGCGTGGAGGACAGCTACTACGAGCAGTACTTC
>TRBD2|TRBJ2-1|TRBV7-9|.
CASSPSWGSREGNEQFF
TGTGCCAGCAGCCCCTCTTGGGGTTCGCGGGAGGGCAATGAGCAGTTCTTC
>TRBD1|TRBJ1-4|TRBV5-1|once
CASSRDRENEKLFF
TGCGCCAGCAGCCGGGACAGGGAAAATGAAAAACTGTTTTTT
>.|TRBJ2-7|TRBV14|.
CASSQGLMETNEQYF
TGTGCCAGCAGCCAGGGATTGATGGAAACCAACGAGCAGTACTTC
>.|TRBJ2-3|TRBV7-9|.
CASSLAAGGGTDTQYF
TGTGCCAGCAGCTTAGCCGCAGGTGGAGGGACAGATACGCAGTATTTT
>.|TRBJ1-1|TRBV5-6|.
CAFSFGLQRTEAFF
TGTGCCTTCAGCTTTGGGTTGCAGCGCACTGAAGCTTTCTTT
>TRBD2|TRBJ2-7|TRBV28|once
CASSSRTHRTSGGSSYEQYF
TGTGCCAGCAGTTCACGGACTCATAGGACTAGCGGGGGTAGCTCCTACGAGCAGTACTTC
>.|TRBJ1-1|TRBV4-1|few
CASSQTTQAIHIMNTEAFF
TGCGCCAGCAGCCAAACTACACAGGCTATACACATAATGAACACTGAAGCTTTCTTT
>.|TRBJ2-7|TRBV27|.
CASSFQDSSYEQYF
TGTGCCAGCAGTTTTCAAGACAGCTCCTACGAGCAGTACTTC
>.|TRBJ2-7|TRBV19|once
CASSMDSSYEQYF
TGTGCCAGTAGTATGGACAGCTCCTACGAGCAGTACTTC
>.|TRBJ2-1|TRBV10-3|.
CAITGSGGQTNNEQFF
TGTGCCATCACGGGTTCCGGGGGTCAAACTAACAATGAGCAGTTCTTC
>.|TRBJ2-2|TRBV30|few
CAWAPTRELFF
TGTGCCTGGGCTCCCACGAGGGAGCTGTTTTTT
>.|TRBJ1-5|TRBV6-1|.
CASSLGGDQPQHF
TGTGCCAGCAGTCTGGGAGGCGATCAGCCCCAGCATTTT
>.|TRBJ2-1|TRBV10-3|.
CAIGFERITYNEQFF
TGTGCCATCGGCTTCGAGCGGATCACCTACAATGAGCAGTTCTTC
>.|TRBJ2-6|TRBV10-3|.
CAISEGPSGANVLTF
TGTGCCATCAGTGAGGGACCCTCTGGGGCCAACGTCCTGACTTTC
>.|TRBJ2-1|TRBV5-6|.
CASSLLPSTNEQFF
TGTGCCAGCAGCCTCCTACCTAGTACGAATGAGCAGTTCTTC
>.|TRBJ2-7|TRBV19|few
CASSIRGAGYEQYF
TGTGCCAGTAGTATACGGGGGGCCGGTTACGAGCAGTACTTC
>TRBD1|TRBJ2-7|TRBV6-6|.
CASSWGTGVYEQYF
TGTGCCAGCAGTTGGGGGACAGGGGTTTACGAGCAGTACTTC
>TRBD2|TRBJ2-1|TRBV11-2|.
CASSQFLDWASGSNEQFF
TGTGCCAGCAGCCAATTTTTGGATTGGGCTAGCGGGTCTAATGAGCAGTTCTTC
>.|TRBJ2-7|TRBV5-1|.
CASSPKPQGEYEQYF
TGCGCCAGCAGCCCAAAGCCCCAGGGTGAATACGAGCAGTACTTC
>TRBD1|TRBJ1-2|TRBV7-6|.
CASSLAPGQGNYGYTF
TGTGCCAGCAGCTTAGCCCCGGGACAGGGGAACTATGGCTACACCTTC
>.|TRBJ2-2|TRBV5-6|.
CASSYRPSHTGELFF
TGTGCCAGCAGCTACCGACCCTCCCACACCGGGGAGCTGTTTTTT
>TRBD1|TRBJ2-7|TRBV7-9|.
CASSLPGQGSYEQYF
TGTGCCAGCAGCTTGCCGGGACAGGGGTCCTACGAGCAGTACTTC
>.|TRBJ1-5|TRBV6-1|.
CASSESGGDNQPQHF
TGTGCCAGCAGTGAGTCGGGGGGGGACAATCAGCCCCAGCATTTT
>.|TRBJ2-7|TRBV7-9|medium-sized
CASSPPGYEQYF
TGTGCCAGCAGCCCCCCGGGGTACGAGCAGTACTTC
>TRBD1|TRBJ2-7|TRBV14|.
CASSTLGGPLYYEQYF
TGTGCCAGCAGCACCCTAGGGGGCCCCCTGTACTACGAGCAGTACTTC
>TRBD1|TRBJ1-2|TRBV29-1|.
CSVVGQGLYGYTF
TGCAGCGTTGTGGGACAGGGGTTATATGGCTACACCTTC
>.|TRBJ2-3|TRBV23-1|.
CASSQLQPSTDTQYF
TGCGCCAGCAGTCAACTACAGCCTTCCACAGATACGCAGTATTTT
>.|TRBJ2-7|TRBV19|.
CASSSTYEQYF
TGTGCCAGTAGTTCAACCTACGAGCAGTACTTC
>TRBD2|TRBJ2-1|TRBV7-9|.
CASSLVGLATNEQFF
TGTGCCAGCAGCTTAGTGGGACTAGCGACTAATGAGCAGTTCTTC
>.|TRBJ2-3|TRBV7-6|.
CASSQGNSDTQYF
TGTGCCAGCAGCCAGGGAAATAGCGATACGCAGTATTTT
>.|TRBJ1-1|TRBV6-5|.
CASSSISVQPGAFF
TGTGCCAGCAGTTCCATCTCCGTCCAGCCTGGAGCTTTCTTT
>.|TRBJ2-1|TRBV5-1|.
CASSLAMGGEWMQFF
TGCGCCAGCAGCTTGGCTATGGGCGGGGAGTGGATGCAGTTCTTC
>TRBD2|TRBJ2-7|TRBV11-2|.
CASSLGLAGDSHEQYF
TGTGCCAGCAGCTTGGGACTAGCGGGAGATTCCCACGAGCAGTACTTC
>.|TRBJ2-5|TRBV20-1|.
CSLDGLETQYF
TGCAGTCTCGACGGGTTGGAGACCCAGTACTTC
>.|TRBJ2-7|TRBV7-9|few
CASSSLPSYEQYF
TGTGCCAGCAGCTCCCTCCCCTCCTACGAGCAGTACTTC
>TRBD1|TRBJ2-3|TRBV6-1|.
CASTRTGPGDTQYF
TGTGCCAGCACTAGGACAGGGCCGGGCGATACGCAGTATTTT
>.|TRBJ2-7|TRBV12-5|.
CASGPPSFSYEQYF
TGTGCTAGTGGTCCGCCCTCATTCTCCTACGAGCAGTACTTC
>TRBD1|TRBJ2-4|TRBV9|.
CASSATGGPSKNIQYF
TGTGCCAGCAGCGCCACAGGGGGCCCGTCCAAAAACATTCAGTACTTC
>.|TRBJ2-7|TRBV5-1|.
CASSFTEAYEQYF
TGCGCCAGCAGCTTCACAGAAGCCTACGAGCAGTACTTC
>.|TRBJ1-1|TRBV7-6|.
CASSIMDSQNTEAFF
TGTGCCAGCAGCATCATGGACAGTCAAAACACTGAAGCTTTCTTT
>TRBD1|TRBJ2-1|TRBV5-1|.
CASSLDRQGTYNEQFF
TGCGCCAGCAGCTTGGACCGACAGGGTACTTACAATGAGCAGTTCTTC
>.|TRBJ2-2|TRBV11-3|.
CASSLEGWSGELFF
TGTGCCAGCAGCTTGGAAGGGTGGTCCGGGGAGCTGTTTTTT
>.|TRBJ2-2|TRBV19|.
CASSIAAGNTGELFF
TGTGCCAGTAGTATAGCAGCGGGGAACACCGGGGAGCTGTTTTTT
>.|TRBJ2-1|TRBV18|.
CASSLWVAATDEQFF
TGTGCCAGCTCACTCTGGGTAGCCGCCACTGATGAGCAGTTCTTC
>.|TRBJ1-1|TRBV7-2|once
CASTRLKGVPEAFF
TGTGCCAGCACTCGGTTAAAGGGGGTACCTGAAGCTTTCTTT
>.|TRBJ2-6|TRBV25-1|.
CASSEGGAGANVLTF
TGTGCCAGCAGTGAGGGGGGAGCTGGGGCCAACGTCCTGACTTTC
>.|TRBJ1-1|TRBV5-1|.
CASSLVGSQPEAFF
TGCGCCAGCAGCTTGGTCGGCAGCCAACCTGAAGCTTTCTTT
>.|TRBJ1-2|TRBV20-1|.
CSAGAPGSYTF
TGCAGTGCTGGGGCCCCGGGGAGCTACACCTTC
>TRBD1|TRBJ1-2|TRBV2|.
CASSATGVNYGYTF
TGTGCCAGCAGCGCTACAGGGGTCAACTATGGCTACACCTTC
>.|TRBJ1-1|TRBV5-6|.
CASSLQDTEAFF
TGTGCCAGCAGCTTACAGGACACTGAAGCTTTCTTT
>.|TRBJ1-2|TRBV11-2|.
CASRSGGFYGYTF
TGTGCCAGCAGGTCTGGGGGATTTTATGGCTACACCTTC
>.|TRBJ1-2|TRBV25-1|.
CASSDLGGGYTF
TGTGCCAGCAGTGACTTGGGTGGTGGCTACACCTTC
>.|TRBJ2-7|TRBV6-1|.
CASSVRVDYEQYF
TGTGCCAGCAGTGTTAGGGTTGACTACGAGCAGTACTTC
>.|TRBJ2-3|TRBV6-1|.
CASVRGSLSTDTQYF
TGTGCCAGCGTCCGGGGATCTCTTAGCACAGATACGCAGTATTTT
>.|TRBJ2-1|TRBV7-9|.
CASSSWQGPYNEQFF
TGTGCCAGCAGCTCTTGGCAGGGGCCCTACAATGAGCAGTTCTTC
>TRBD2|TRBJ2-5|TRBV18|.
CASSPPEASGKETQYF
TGTGCCAGCTCACCCCCTGAGGCTAGCGGCAAAGAGACCCAGTACTTC